These T cell receptor beta chains were read from a single sample in a study of T cells in Graves' hyperthyroidism and ophthalmopathy. Via MiXCR, TCRdb re-called the multiplex PCR reads, giving one row per CDR3 protein. The repertoire holds fewer than 200,000 distinct CDR3 sequences, with approximately 17% as singletons. Sequenced material: blood. These receptors were taken from a woman in her forties or fifties with Graves' hyperthyroidism. The CDR3 runs from the conserved cysteine through the conserved F or W. A D gene is named only where the DNA matches it firmly. Part of the rows lack a size; the others show once, few, many or a class for expanded clones.

V	D	size	J	CDR3	DNA
TRBV6-5	.	many	TRBJ2-1	CASSYSLTRPNEQFF	TGTGCCAGCAGTTACTCTTTGACAAGGCCTAATGAGCAGTTCTTC
TRBV19	.	.	TRBJ2-1	CASSVTPSGDEQFF	TGTGCCAGTAGTGTGACTCCTTCGGGCGATGAGCAGTTCTTC
TRBV5-1	TRBD1	many	TRBJ1-1	CASSLVGQGTEAFF	TGCGCCAGCAGCTTGGTGGGACAGGGGACTGAAGCTTTCTTT
TRBV2	.	many	TRBJ2-5	CASQGQPQETQYF	TGTGCCAGCCAAGGACAACCTCAAGAGACCCAGTACTTC
TRBV2	.	many	TRBJ1-5	CASSESQVNQPQHF	TGTGCCAGCAGTGAATCCCAGGTCAATCAGCCCCAGCATTTT
TRBV28	.	many	TRBJ1-1	CASSPTRSTEAFF	TGTGCCAGCAGCCCAACTCGTTCCACTGAAGCTTTCTTT
TRBV6-9	.	many	TRBJ2-7	CASSYSGGSPPREGGYYEQYF	TGTGCCAGCAGTTATTCCGGTGGGAGTCCCCCAAGGGAAGGGGGTTATTACGAGCAGTACTTC
TRBV7-3	TRBD2	many	TRBJ2-3	CASSLRLAAQDTQYF	TGTGCCAGCAGCTTAAGACTAGCTGCACAAGATACGCAGTATTTT
TRBV29-1	TRBD1	many	TRBJ2-1	CSVETGGWNEQFF	TGCAGCGTTGAGACAGGGGGTTGGAATGAGCAGTTCTTC
TRBV24-1	.	.	TRBJ2-3	CATPNAAGTDTQYF	TGTGCCACCCCGAATGCAGCAGGGACAGATACGCAGTATTTT
TRBV29-1	.	many	TRBJ2-1	CSVGGVVVEQFF	TGCAGCGTAGGTGGGGTTGTGGTTGAGCAGTTCTTC
TRBV20-1	TRBD1	many	TRBJ2-7	CSARAVDRGVYEQYF	TGCAGTGCTAGAGCCGTGGACAGGGGAGTCTACGAGCAGTACTTC
TRBV7-9	TRBD1	.	TRBJ1-5	CASSLGLTGQFNQPQHF	TGTGCCAGCAGCTTAGGACTGACGGGACAGTTCAATCAGCCCCAGCATTTT
TRBV2	.	many	TRBJ2-5	CASSESRAETQYF	TGTGCCAGCAGTGAATCCAGGGCGGAGACCCAGTACTTC
TRBV20-1	TRBD1	many	TRBJ1-6	CSASHSGQTNSPLHF	TGCAGTGCTAGCCACTCGGGACAGACAAATTCACCCCTCCACTTT
TRBV3-1	.	few	TRBJ2-1	CASSQDRVNNEQFF	TGTGCCAGCAGCCAAGATCGGGTCAACAATGAGCAGTTCTTC
TRBV5-6	.	.	TRBJ1-1	CASSLPGGGEAFF	TGTGCCAGCAGCTTACCTGGGGGGGGAGAAGCTTTCTTT
TRBV7-2	.	many	TRBJ2-5	CASSRPGLEETQYF	TGTGCCAGCAGCCGTCCGGGACTTGAGGAGACCCAGTACTTC
TRBV28	.	.	TRBJ1-1	CASREGSTEAFF	TGTGCCAGCAGGGAAGGGTCCACTGAAGCTTTCTTT
TRBV19	.	many	TRBJ2-3	CASSWGLRTSTDTQYF	TGTGCCAGTAGTTGGGGCCTAAGGACGAGCACAGATACGCAGTATTTT
TRBV7-2	.	many	TRBJ2-5	CASSADQETQYF	TGTGCCAGCAGCGCGGATCAGGAGACCCAGTACTTC
TRBV29-1	.	.	TRBJ2-3	CSVVYLDTQYF	TGCAGCGTTGTTTATCTAGATACGCAGTATTTT
TRBV28	.	many	TRBJ1-5	CASSGGLGSGNQPQHF	TGTGCCAGCAGTGGGGGACTGGGATCAGGCAATCAGCCCCAGCATTTT
TRBV11-2	.	many	TRBJ1-2	CASSLNFYYYGYTF	TGTGCCAGCAGCTTAAATTTCTATTACTATGGCTACACCTTC
TRBV28	.	many	TRBJ2-7	CASTPVEQYF	TGTGCCAGCACCCCCGTGGAGCAGTACTTC
TRBV7-9	TRBD1	few	TRBJ1-4	CASRRHGTGEKLFF	TGTGCCAGCCGCCGGCACGGGACAGGTGAAAAACTGTTTTTT
TRBV2	TRBD1	few	TRBJ2-3	CASSLDRGKGTQYF	TGTGCCAGCAGTCTGGACAGGGGTAAGGGTACGCAGTATTTT
TRBV7-2	TRBD2	many	TRBJ2-3	CASSPRLALDTQYF	TGTGCCAGCAGCCCCCGACTAGCGTTAGATACGCAGTATTTT
TRBV6-1	.	many	TRBJ2-7	CASSEKGDRSYEQYF	TGTGCCAGCAGTGAGAAGGGGGACCGATCCTACGAGCAGTACTTC
TRBV2	TRBD2	.	TRBJ2-3	CASRLTSGSTDTQYF	TGTGCCAGCAGATTAACTAGCGGGAGTACAGATACGCAGTATTTT
TRBV4-1	.	few	TRBJ2-2	CASSQELQYTGELFF	TGCGCCAGCAGCCAAGAGTTGCAGTACACCGGGGAGCTGTTTTTT
TRBV11-2	.	.	TRBJ2-2	CASSSLSGQNTGELFF	TGTGCCAGCAGCTCCCTATCCGGACAGAACACCGGGGAGCTGTTTTTT
TRBV7-9	.	many	TRBJ1-1	CASSLGETAFF	TGTGCCAGCAGCTTAGGTGAGACGGCTTTCTTT